This T cell receptor (beta chain) was sequenced during a study of tumor and adjacent non-tumor tissue in lung cancer. Study context: Stage I to III disease affected 10 men and several women aged about 30 to 85.

As concerns this clonotype: Antigen: not known. This is likely a read error, given that the CDR3 carries no conserved phenylalanine or tryptophan at its end. The limits of the CDR3 on the DNA are not certain, so only TCRdb's listed CDR3 is given.

Study-wide points: Normal lung showed higher cumulative top 100 clone frequency than tumor.

TCRbeta libraries were built with three rounds of nested PCR, modified from ARM-PCR. A single record per CDR3 protein comes from TCRdb applying MiXCR to the multiplex PCR reads. Of about 110,000 distinct CDR3 sequences listed, about 61% were seen once; the top ten hold around 17%. The CDR3 spans 15 amino acids, including both terminal residues. No cell sorting was done before RNA was extracted from the tissue. The normal lung tissue was taken more than 3 cm from the tumor edge. The rearrangement uses TRBV12-3 or TRBV12-4 and TRBJ1-6; TRBD1, the D gene given by the table, was not confirmed from the DNA. The clonotype was recovered from a man in his fifties or sixties with non-small cell lung cancer. Material: distant non-tumor lung tissue. The CDR3: CASSLWGQDDSPLHY.